Below are 32 T cell receptor beta chains sequenced from a single sample in a study of cytomegalovirus exposure and HLA in healthy donors. PCR involved 60 Vbeta and 13 Jbeta primers. The assay was immunoSEQ multiplex PCR, and TCRdb's table has in-frame clones only and misses some. This table has approximately 130,000 clones, more than 70% appearing once. The sequencing input was PBMCs. The origin of the receptors is a woman aged 25 to 39 in good health and CMV-seropositive.

This chain links TRBV5-1 with TRBJ1-5; tentatively, D is TRBD1 (6 bases). The V end lost 2 bases, the J end lost 7 bases, and 13 bases lay between the germline ends. The germline V gene has CDR1 SGHRS and CDR2 YFSETQ. CDR3 length: 14 amino acids. In DNA, the CDR3 is TGCGCCAGCAGCTTACAGGGAGGGGAACAGCCCCAGCATTTT. Translation gives CASSLQGGEQPQHF.

This clone appeared once. This sequence joins TRBV5-6 and TRBJ1-1; D perhaps matches TRBD1 (5 bases). Germline-derived CDR1 and CDR2 are SGHDT and YYEEEE. With 2 bases removed from V and 4 bases from J, the gap between germline ends came to 15 bases. This CDR3 has 15 residues. The CDR3: CASSLGPQVLTEAFF. CDR3 DNA sequence: TGTGCCAGCAGCTTAGGCCCACAGGTTCTCACTGAAGCTTTCTTT.

V usage is TRBV5-4 and J usage is TRBJ2-5, with D possibly being TRBD1 (5 bases). CDR3 length equals 14 residues. V shed 3 bases and J shed 2 bases, with 11 bases lying between them. The germline CDR1 and CDR2 sequences are SGHNT and YYREEE (reference sequence). The CDR3 nucleotides read TGTGCCAGCAGCTCCGACAGTACGCAAGAGACCCAGTACTTC. It encodes CASSSDSTQETQYF.

This clone was counted once. V usage is TRBV4-1 and J usage is TRBJ2-5; 12 bases line up with TRBD2. With V trimmed by 4 bases and J by 5 bases, 11 bases remained unmatched. The germline V gene has CDR1 MGHRA and CDR2 YSYEKL. CDR3 length equals 17 residues. CDR3 DNA sequence: TGCGCCAGCAGCCCCAGTCTAGCGGGAGGGGGGTGGGAGACCCAGTACTTC. Protein: CASSPSLAGGGWETQYF.

CDR3 region: CASSLGQGRDEKLFF. CDR3 DNA: TGTGCCAGCAGCTTGGGACAGGGAAGGGATGAAAAACTGTTTTTT. The chain uses TRBV7-9 and TRBJ1-4, with 9 bases identical to TRBD1. The CDR3 is made up of 15 amino acids. Germline V lookup: CDR1 SEHNR, CDR2 FQNEAQ (reference sequence). V lost 3 bases and J lost 6; bases outside the gene matches: 5.

This clone appeared a single time. The rearrangement joins TRBV6-5 to TRBJ1-1; D possibly corresponds to TRBD1 (5 bases). Germline CDR1 and CDR2: MNHEY and SVGAGI. CDR3 size: 15 residues. The V gene lost 0 bases and the J gene lost 2 bases, with 10 bases spanning the gap. Written as DNA, the CDR3 is TGTGCCAGCAGTTACTCCCCAGGGTTAAACACTGAAGCTTTCTTT. It specifies CASSYSPGLNTEAFF.

CDR3 region: CASSPPRADTQYF. CDR3 nucleotides: TGTGCCAGCTCCCCGCCCCGGGCAGATACGCAGTATTTT. The genes are TRBV5-4 and TRBJ2-3; D call uncertain. The CDR3 contains 13 residues. V was trimmed by 7 bases and J by 4 bases, leaving 13 bases between them. The germline gives CDR1 SGHNT, CDR2 YYREEE (reference sequence).

This rearrangement joins TRBV29-1 to TRBJ1-5, with D perhaps matching TRBD1 (5 bases). The germline V and J ends were trimmed by 7 bases and 6 bases, with 13 bases remaining between them. The length of the CDR3 is 12 residues. Per the germline V gene, CDR1 is SQVTM and CDR2 is ANQGSEA. This chain's CDR3 is CSGRGEGQPQHF. The CDR3 DNA follows: TGCAGCGGTAGGGGTGAAGGTCAGCCCCAGCATTTT.

The V gene is TRBV5-1, the J gene TRBJ2-3, with 7 bases aligning to TRBD2. The J segment lost 2 bases and the V segment lost 3 bases, leaving 6 bases of the junction unmatched. The CDR3 has 15 amino acids. Germline V CDR1 and CDR2: SGHRS, YFSETQ. In DNA form, the CDR3 reads TGCGCCAGCAGCTCCTTCGGGGGGTCCACAGATACGCAGTATTTT. Encoded protein: CASSSFGGSTDTQYF.

The rearrangement links TRBV2 to TRBJ1-2, with 9 bases identical to TRBD1. V lost 5 bases, J lost 9 bases, and 10 bases stayed unmatched. There are 14 residues in the CDR3. CDR1 is SNHLY and CDR2 is FYNNEI in the germline V gene. CDR3: CASSWDTGQGSYTF. In DNA, the CDR3 is TGTGCCAGCAGTTGGGATACGGGACAGGGTAGCTACACCTTC.

This clone appeared a single time. The genes are TRBV6-1 and TRBJ1-1; the D gene is possibly TRBD1 (5 bases). Germline V lookup: CDR1 MNHNS, CDR2 SASEGT. The CDR3 is made up of 14 amino acids. The V gene lost 0 bases and the J gene lost 12 bases, with 17 bases spanning the gap. CDR3 nucleotide sequence: TGTGCCAGCAGTGAAGCGCGGGGGATAACGATAACTTTCTTT. Translated: CASSEARGITITFF.

This chain connects TRBV7-9 to TRBJ1-1; the D gene is possibly TRBD1 (5 bases). With 8 bases removed from V and 8 bases from J, the gap between germline ends came to 6 bases. CDR3 length equals 9 residues. Germline V gene sequence: CDR1 SEHNR, CDR2 FQNEAQ (reference sequence). The CDR3 DNA reads TGTGCCAGCGGGGCCGAAGCTTTCTTT. Translation: CASGAEAFF.

This chain joins TRBV18 and TRBJ1-2; 8 bases line up with TRBD1. With 4 bases clipped from V and 5 bases from J, the junction kept 15 bases outside the gene matches. Per the germline V gene, CDR1 is KGHSH and CDR2 is LQKENI. The CDR3 loop spans 17 amino acids. The CDR3: CASSQNSRLTGAYGYTF. The DNA for the CDR3 is TGTGCCAGCTCACAAAATTCCCGACTGACAGGGGCTTATGGCTACACCTTC. The full variable domain, with the rest looked up from reference TRBV18 and TRBJ1-2, is NAGVMQNPRHLVRRRGQEARLRCSPMKGHSHVYWYRQLPEEGLKFMVYLQKENIIDESGMPKERFSAEFPKEGPSILRIQQVVRGDSAAYFCASSQNSRLTGAYGYTFGSGTRLTVV.

Regarding this clone: No conserved phenylalanine or tryptophan ends this CDR3, so it is likely a read error. It is unclear where the CDR3 begins or ends on the DNA, so no DNA is shown, and the CDR3 is as TCRdb lists it. The chain has TRBV19 and TRBJ1-1; the table's D call, TRBD1, was not checked against the DNA. Germline CDR1 reads LNHDA; CDR2 reads SQIVND (reference sequence). 13 amino acids form the CDR3, both terminal residues included. The CDR3 loop reads CASSVRDSPGRIN.

There are a few counts of this clone. The genes are TRBV28 and TRBJ2-1; 8 nucleotides align to TRBD2. J was trimmed by 7 bases and V by 7 bases; bases with no gene match: 9. The CDR3 extends over 14 amino acids. Germline V gene lookup returns CDR1 MDHEN and CDR2 SYDVKM. The CDR3 DNA sequence: TGTGCCAGCACGGCGGGGGGCGAAGGGAATGAGCAGTTCTTC. Translation gives CASTAGGEGNEQFF.

In nucleotides, the CDR3 is TGTGCCAGCACCAAGGCGTTGGGCAGGGGGGAAAAACTGTTTTTT. It translates to CASTKALGRGEKLFF. The chain carries TRBV6-1 and TRBJ1-4, with 7 bases fitting TRBD1. Germline CDR1 is MNHNS and CDR2 is SASEGT. This CDR3 spans 15 amino acids. The junction had 13 bases not matched to a gene; V was cut back by 7 bases and J by 8 bases.

The chain is built from TRBV2 and TRBJ2-5; no clear D gene. Trimming left V 5 bases short and J 1 base short, with 14 bases between. CDR3 length: 15 residues. CDR1 and CDR2 from the germline V gene are SNHLY and FYNNEI. In DNA, the CDR3 is TGTGCCAGCAGTCCTCTTTACGGGTCCCAAGAGACCCAGTACTTC. This codes for CASSPLYGSQETQYF.

This clone was recorded only once. CDR3 residues: CAWSVGVADTIYF. The CDR3 DNA sequence: TGTGCCTGGAGTGTGGGGGTAGCGGACACCATATATTTT. The V call is TRBV30, the J call TRBJ1-3, with a possible D match to TRBD1 (5 bases). The V gene's germline CDR1 is GTSNPN and CDR2 SVGIG (reference sequence). CDR3 length: 13 residues. V was pared by 0 bases and J by 8 bases, with 11 bases between.

This chain uses TRBV11-2 with TRBJ2-1; the D is unclear. V dropped 5 bases and J dropped 9 bases, with 20 bases sitting between them. CDR1 SGHAT and CDR2 FQNNGV come from the germline V gene. The length of the CDR3 is 15 residues. For the CDR3, the DNA is TGTGCCAGCAGCCCGCAAACCGGAGCAACCGGTGAGCAGTTCTTC. Translation gives CASSPQTGATGEQFF.

The V call is TRBV6-6, the J call TRBJ2-7, with D maybe TRBD2 (5 bases). Trimming left V 3 bases short and J 0 bases short, with 9 bases between. Germline V gene data show CDR1 as MNHNY and CDR2 as SVGAGI (reference sequence). The CDR3 consists of 14 residues. The CDR3 sequence: CASSYVTSSYEQYF. Here the CDR3 DNA reads TGTGCCAGCAGTTATGTTACTAGCTCCTACGAGCAGTACTTC.

This clone was detected a few times. This sequence joins TRBV5-1 and TRBJ1-3; D is perhaps TRBD1 (5 bases). The CDR3 is 14 residues long. The germline gives CDR1 SGHRS, CDR2 YFSETQ. Trimming shortened V by 0 bases and J by 8 bases, and 12 bases separated the two germline ends. CDR3 sequence: CASSLDPGWDTIYF. The DNA of the CDR3 is TGCGCCAGCAGCTTGGATCCAGGGTGGGACACCATATATTTT. Based on the CDR3 plus reference TRBV5-1 and TRBJ1-3, the full variable domain is KAGVTQTPRYLIKTRGQQVTLSCSPISGHRSVSWYQQTPGQGLQFLFEYFSETQRNKGNFPGRFSGRQFSNSRSEMNVSTLELGDSALYLCASSLDPGWDTIYFGEGSWLTVV.

The chain uses TRBV19 and TRBJ2-7, with D tentatively TRBD1 (6 bases). Germline CDR1 is LNHDA and CDR2 is SQIVND (reference sequence). The V end was cut by 4 bases, the J end by 3 bases, with 13 bases between. The CDR3 loop spans 14 amino acids. CDR3 nucleotides: TGTGCCAGTAGTAGGGCCGGCAGGGGCTACGAGCAGTACTTC. Translation: CASSRAGRGYEQYF.

This clone was seen once. CDR3 coding DNA: TGTGCCAGCTCACCAAGGGGGCAGGGCGCTGAAGCTTTCTTT. Its protein is CASSPRGQGAEAFF. V usage is TRBV18 and J usage is TRBJ1-1, with 7 bases aligning to TRBD1. CDR3 size: 14 residues. CDR1 KGHSH and CDR2 LQKENI come from the germline V gene. V lost 2 bases to trimming and J lost 6 bases; unmatched junction nucleotides: 6.

This chain connects TRBV19 to TRBJ2-1, with 8 bases aligning to TRBD2. The germline CDR1 and CDR2 sequences are LNHDA and SQIVND (reference sequence). Unmatched junction bases numbered 9, after V lost 5 bases and J lost 0 bases. The CDR3 is 17 residues long. The CDR3 loop reads CASSSTSAFRSYNEQFF. The CDR3 bases are TGTGCCAGTAGTTCGACTAGCGCTTTCCGCTCCTACAATGAGCAGTTCTTC.

The rearrangement joins TRBV5-1 to TRBJ1-5; tentative D call: TRBD1 (6 bases). CDR1 SGHRS and CDR2 YFSETQ come from the germline V gene. The CDR3 length is 14 residues. With 4 bases removed from V and 8 bases from J, the gap between germline ends came to 16 bases. CDR3 DNA: TGCGCCAGCAGCGCCCAGGGTCCAGGGGAGCCCCAGCATTTT. Protein product: CASSAQGPGEPQHF.

CDR3 DNA: TGCGCCAGCAGCTTGGCCAGGGGGCGCGGTACGGGCACTGAAGCTTTCTTT. This translates into CASSLARGRGTGTEAFF. This sequence joins TRBV5-1 and TRBJ1-1; 8 bases line up with TRBD1. This CDR3 has 17 residues. V dropped 0 bases and J dropped 4; count of bases not matched to a gene: 11. Germline V lookup: CDR1 SGHRS, CDR2 YFSETQ.

This chain links TRBV6-5 with TRBJ1-3, with a tentative D call TRBD1 (5 bases). The CDR3 loop spans 16 amino acids. Trimming stripped 0 bases from V and 4 bases from J, with 13 bases between. Germline values: CDR1 MNHEY, CDR2 SVGAGI. CDR3 nucleotides: TGTGCCAGCAGTTACTCCTCGGGGGGTAACGGAAACACCATATATTTT. It yields the protein CASSYSSGGNGNTIYF.

This chain uses TRBV12-5 with TRBJ2-7; D is unclear. Germline assignment: CDR1 LGHNT and CDR2 FRNRAP. CDR3 length equals 12 residues. V lost 1 base, J lost 7 bases, and 8 bases lay in between. The CDR3 nucleotides are TGTGCTAGTGGTTTGGGGCCCAGAGAGCAGTACTTC. Its protein is CASGLGPREQYF.

The CDR3 loop reads CASSKPHFTGGKNYGYTF. Written as DNA, the CDR3 is TGTGCCAGCAGCAAACCACATTTCACAGGGGGCAAAAACTATGGCTACACCTTC. This chain uses TRBV5-8 with TRBJ1-2; 9 nucleotides line up with TRBD1. The CDR3 loop spans 18 amino acids. Germline values: CDR1 SGHTS, CDR2 YDEGEE. Trimming took 4 bases from V and 2 from J; bases not matched to a gene: 15.

The chain employs TRBV2 and TRBJ2-1, with D tentatively TRBD1 (6 bases). V was clipped by 5 bases and J by 6 bases, with 17 bases between them. CDR1 is SNHLY and CDR2 is FYNNEI in the germline V gene. The CDR3 covers 15 residues. The CDR3 protein is CASSHRDTLVNEQFF. In nucleotides, the CDR3 is TGTGCCAGCAGTCACAGGGATACCCTGGTCAATGAGCAGTTCTTC.

The J gene is TRBJ2-3, the V gene TRBV7-2; D may be TRBD2 (5 bases). Deletions cut 0 bases from V and 2 bases from J, with 9 bases between. The CDR3 length is 15 residues. Germline assignment: CDR1 SGHTA and CDR2 FQGNSA. CDR3 sequence reads: CASSLAGVPTDTQYF. As DNA, the CDR3 is TGTGCCAGCAGCTTAGCGGGAGTTCCCACAGATACGCAGTATTTT.

V usage is TRBV11-3 and J usage is TRBJ2-2; D ambiguous. Trimming took off 3 bases at V and 5 bases at J, with 7 bases between the two ends. The CDR3 spans 13 residues. Germline V lookup: CDR1 SGHNT, CDR2 YENEEA. The CDR3 loop is CASSFEMTGELFF. The CDR3, as DNA: TGTGCCAGCAGCTTCGAGATGACCGGGGAGCTGTTTTTT.